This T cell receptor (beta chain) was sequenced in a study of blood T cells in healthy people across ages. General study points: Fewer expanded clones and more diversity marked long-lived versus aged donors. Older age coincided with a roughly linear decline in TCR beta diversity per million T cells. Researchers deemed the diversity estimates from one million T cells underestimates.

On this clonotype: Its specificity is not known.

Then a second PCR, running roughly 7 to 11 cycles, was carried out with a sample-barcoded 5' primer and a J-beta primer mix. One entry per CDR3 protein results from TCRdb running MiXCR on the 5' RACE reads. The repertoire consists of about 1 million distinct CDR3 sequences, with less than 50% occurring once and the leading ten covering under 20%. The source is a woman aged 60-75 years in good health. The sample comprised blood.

CDR3: CASSLRSGSGRDEQFF. The DNA of the CDR3 is TGTGCCAGCAGTTTAAGGAGCGGGAGCGGTAGGGATGAGCAGTTCTTC. This chain connects TRBV27 to TRBJ2-1, with TRBD2 matching 8 bases. Trimming at V came to 2 bases and at J to 8 bases, leaving 11 bases not matched to a gene. CDR1 MNHEY and CDR2 SMNVEV come from the germline V gene (reference sequence). The CDR3 has 16 amino acids.